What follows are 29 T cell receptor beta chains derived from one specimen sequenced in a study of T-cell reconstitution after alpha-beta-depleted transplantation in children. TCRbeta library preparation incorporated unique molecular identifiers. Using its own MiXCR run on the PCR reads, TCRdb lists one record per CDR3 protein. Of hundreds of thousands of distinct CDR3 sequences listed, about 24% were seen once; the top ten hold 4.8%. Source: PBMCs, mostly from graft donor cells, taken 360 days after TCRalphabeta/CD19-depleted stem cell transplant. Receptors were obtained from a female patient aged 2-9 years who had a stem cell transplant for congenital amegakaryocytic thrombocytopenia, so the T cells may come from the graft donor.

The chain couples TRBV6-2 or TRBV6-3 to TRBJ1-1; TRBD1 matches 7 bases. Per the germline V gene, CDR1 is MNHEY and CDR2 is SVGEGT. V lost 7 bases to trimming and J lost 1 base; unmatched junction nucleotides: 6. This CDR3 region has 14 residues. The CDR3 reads CASIPDRTNTEAFF. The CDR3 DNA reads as TGTGCCAGCATCCCGGACAGGACGAACACTGAAGCTTTCTTT.

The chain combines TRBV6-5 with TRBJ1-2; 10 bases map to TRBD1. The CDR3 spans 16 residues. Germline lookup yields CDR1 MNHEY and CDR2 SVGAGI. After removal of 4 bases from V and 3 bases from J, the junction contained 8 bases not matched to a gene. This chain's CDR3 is CASSSTGTGVHYGYTF. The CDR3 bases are TGTGCCAGCAGTTCCACCGGGACAGGGGTACACTATGGCTACACCTTC.

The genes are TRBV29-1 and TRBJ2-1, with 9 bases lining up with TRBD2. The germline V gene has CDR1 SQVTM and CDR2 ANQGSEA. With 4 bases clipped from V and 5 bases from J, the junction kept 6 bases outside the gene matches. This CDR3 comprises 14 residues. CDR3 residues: CSVGVAGVHNEQFF. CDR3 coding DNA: TGCAGCGTTGGGGTAGCGGGAGTCCACAATGAGCAGTTCTTC.

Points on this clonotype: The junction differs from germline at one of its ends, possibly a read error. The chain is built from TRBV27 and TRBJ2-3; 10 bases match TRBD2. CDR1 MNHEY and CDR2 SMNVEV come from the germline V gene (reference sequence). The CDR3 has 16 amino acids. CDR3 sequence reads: CASSLVGTSVTDKQYF. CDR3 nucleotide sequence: TGTGCCAGCAGTTTAGTCGGGACTAGCGTCACAGATAAGCAGTATTTT.

In DNA form, the CDR3 reads TGCGCCAGCAGCTTGGAGGGCGGTAGCACAGATACGCAGTATTTT. Amino acid sequence: CASSLEGGSTDTQYF. The V and J genes are TRBV5-1 and TRBJ2-3; D is ambiguous. Germline V gene data show CDR1 as SGHRS and CDR2 as YFSETQ. V lost 0 bases to trimming and J lost 0 bases, with 8 bases between them. This CDR3 contains 15 residues.

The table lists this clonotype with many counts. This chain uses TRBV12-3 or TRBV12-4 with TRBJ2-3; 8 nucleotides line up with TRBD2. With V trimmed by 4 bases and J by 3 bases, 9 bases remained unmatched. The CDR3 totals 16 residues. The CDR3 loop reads CASSYLSGTRTDTQYF. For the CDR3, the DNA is TGTGCCAGCAGTTACCTCTCCGGGACTAGGACAGATACGCAGTATTTT.

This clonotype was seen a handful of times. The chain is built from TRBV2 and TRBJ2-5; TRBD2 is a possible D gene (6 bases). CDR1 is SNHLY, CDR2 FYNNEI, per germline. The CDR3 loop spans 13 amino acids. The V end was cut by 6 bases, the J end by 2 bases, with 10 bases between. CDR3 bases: TGTGCCAGCAGCGTAGCGGAACAAGAGACCCAGTACTTC. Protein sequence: CASSVAEQETQYF.

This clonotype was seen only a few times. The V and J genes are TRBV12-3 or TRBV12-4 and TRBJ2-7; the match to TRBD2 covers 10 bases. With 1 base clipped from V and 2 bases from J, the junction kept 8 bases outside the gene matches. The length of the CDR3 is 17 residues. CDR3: CASSLVVTSGITYEQYF. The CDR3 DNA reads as TGTGCCAGCAGTTTAGTGGTCACTAGCGGGATAACCTACGAGCAGTACTTC.

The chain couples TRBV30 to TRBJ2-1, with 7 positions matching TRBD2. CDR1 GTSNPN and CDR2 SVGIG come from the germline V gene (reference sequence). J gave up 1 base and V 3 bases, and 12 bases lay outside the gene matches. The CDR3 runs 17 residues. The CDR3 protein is CAWSGAGVKKSYNEQFF. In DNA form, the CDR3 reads TGTGCCTGGAGCGGGGCGGGAGTGAAGAAATCCTACAATGAGCAGTTCTTC.

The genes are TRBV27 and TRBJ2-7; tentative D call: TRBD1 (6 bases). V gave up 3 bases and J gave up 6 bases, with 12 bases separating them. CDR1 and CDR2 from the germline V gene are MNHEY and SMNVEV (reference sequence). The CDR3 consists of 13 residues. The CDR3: CASSLEQGFEQYF. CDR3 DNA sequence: TGTGCCAGCAGTTTGGAACAGGGATTCGAGCAGTACTTC.

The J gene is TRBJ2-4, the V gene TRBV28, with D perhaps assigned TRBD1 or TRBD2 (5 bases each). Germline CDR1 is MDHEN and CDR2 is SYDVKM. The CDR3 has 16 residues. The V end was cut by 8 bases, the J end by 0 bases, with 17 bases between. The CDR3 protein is CASFPRDPIAKNIQYF. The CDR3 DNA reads TGTGCCAGCTTTCCTCGGGACCCAATAGCCAAAAACATTCAGTACTTC.

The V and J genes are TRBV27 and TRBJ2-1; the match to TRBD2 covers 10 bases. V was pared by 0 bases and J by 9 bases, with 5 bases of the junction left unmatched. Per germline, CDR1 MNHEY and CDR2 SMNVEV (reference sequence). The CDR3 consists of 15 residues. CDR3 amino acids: CASSLSASGSTEQFF. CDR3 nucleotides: TGTGCCAGCAGTTTATCGGCTAGCGGGAGTACTGAGCAGTTCTTC.

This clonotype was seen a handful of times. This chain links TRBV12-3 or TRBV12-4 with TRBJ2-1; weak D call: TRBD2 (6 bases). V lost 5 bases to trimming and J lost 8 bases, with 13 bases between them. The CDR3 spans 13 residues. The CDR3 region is CASSLTTGDEQFF. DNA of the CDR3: TGTGCCAGCAGTCTTACGACGGGGGATGAGCAGTTCTTC.

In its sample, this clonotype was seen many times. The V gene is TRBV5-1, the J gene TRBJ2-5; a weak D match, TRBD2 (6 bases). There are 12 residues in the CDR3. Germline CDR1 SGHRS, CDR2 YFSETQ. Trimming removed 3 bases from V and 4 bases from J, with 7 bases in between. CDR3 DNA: TGCGCCAGCAGCTCCGGGGGAGAGACCCAGTACTTC. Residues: CASSSGGETQYF.

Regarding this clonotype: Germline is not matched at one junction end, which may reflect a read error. This chain's CDR3 is CCARTLAGAHSHEQFF. The CDR3 DNA reads TGCTGTGCTAGAACGCTAGCGGGAGCTCATAGCCATGAGCAGTTCTTC. This chain connects TRBV20-1 to TRBJ2-1, with 10 positions matching TRBD2. The CDR3 is 16 residues long. In germline, CDR1 is DFQATT, CDR2 SNEGSKA (reference sequence).

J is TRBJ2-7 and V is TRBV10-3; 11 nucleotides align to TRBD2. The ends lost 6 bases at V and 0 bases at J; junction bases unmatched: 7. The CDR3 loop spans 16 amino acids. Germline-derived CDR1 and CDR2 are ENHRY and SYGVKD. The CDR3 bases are TGTGCCATCAGAGGGACTAGCGGTAGGAGCTCCTACGAGCAGTACTTC. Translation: CAIRGTSGRSSYEQYF.

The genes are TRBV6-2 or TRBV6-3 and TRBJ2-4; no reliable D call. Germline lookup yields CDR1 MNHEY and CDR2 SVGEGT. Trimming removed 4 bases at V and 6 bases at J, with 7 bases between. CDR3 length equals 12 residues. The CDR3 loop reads CASSFKVNIQYF. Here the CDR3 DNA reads TGTGCCAGCAGTTTCAAAGTAAACATTCAGTACTTC.

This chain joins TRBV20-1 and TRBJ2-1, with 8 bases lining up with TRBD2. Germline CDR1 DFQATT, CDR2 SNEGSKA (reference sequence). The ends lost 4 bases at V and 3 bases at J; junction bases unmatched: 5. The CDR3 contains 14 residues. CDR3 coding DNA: TGCAGTGCTATAACTAGCGGAGTCTACAATGAGCAGTTCTTC. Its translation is CSAITSGVYNEQFF.

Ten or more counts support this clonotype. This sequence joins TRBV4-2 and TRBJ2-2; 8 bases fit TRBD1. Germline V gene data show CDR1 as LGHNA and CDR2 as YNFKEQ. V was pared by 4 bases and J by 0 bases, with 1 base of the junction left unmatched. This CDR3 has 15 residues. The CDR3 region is CASSLTGANTGELFF. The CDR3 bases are TGTGCCAGCAGCCTGACAGGGGCGAACACCGGGGAGCTGTTTTTT.

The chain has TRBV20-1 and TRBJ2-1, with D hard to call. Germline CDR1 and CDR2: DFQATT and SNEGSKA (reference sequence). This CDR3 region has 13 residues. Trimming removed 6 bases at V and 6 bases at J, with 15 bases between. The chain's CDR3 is CSAPHLVGNEQFF. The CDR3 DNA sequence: TGCAGTGCCCCCCACCTTGTGGGCAATGAGCAGTTCTTC.

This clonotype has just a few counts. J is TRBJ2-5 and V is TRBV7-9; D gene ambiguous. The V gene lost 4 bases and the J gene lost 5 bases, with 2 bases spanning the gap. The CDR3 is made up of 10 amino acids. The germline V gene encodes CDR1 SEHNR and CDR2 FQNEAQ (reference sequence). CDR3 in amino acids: CASSWETQYF. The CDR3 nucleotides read TGTGCCAGCAGCTGGGAGACCCAGTACTTC.

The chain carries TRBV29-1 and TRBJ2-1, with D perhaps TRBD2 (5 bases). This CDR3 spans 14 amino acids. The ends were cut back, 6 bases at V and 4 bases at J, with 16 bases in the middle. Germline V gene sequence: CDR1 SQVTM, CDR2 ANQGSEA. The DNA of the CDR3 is TGCAGCGTGGGAGACTCGGAAAATTACAATGAGCAGTTCTTC. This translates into CSVGDSENYNEQFF.

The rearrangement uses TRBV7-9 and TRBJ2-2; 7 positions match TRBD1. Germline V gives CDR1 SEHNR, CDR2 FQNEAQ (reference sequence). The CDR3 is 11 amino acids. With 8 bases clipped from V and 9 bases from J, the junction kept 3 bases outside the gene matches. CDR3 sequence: CASWTGRELFF. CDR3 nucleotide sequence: TGTGCCAGCTGGACAGGAAGGGAGCTGTTTTTT.

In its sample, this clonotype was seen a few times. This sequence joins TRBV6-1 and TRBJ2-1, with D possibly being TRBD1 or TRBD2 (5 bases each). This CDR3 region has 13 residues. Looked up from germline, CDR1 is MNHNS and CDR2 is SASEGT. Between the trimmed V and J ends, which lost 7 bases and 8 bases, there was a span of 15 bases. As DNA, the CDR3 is TGTGCCAGCACGGGGCGCCTGGCCTATGAGCAGTTCTTC. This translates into CASTGRLAYEQFF.

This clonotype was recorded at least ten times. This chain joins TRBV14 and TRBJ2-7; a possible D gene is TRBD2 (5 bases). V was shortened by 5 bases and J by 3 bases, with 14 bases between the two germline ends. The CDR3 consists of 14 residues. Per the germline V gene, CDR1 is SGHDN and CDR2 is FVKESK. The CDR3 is CASSASGGLYEQYF. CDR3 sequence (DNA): TGTGCCAGCAGCGCCTCCGGCGGGCTCTACGAGCAGTACTTC.

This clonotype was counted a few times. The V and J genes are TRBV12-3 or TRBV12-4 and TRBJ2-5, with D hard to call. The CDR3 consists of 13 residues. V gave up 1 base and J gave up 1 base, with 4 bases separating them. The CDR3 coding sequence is TGTGCCAGCAGTTTAGTCAGCCAAGAGACCCAGTACTTC. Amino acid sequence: CASSLVSQETQYF.

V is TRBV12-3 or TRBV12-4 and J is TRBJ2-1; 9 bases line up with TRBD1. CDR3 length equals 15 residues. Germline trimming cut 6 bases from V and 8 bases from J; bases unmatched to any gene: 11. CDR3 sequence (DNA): TGTGCCAGCAGACCGACAGGGGGGGTCCACTATGAGCAGTTCTTC. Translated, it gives CASRPTGGVHYEQFF.

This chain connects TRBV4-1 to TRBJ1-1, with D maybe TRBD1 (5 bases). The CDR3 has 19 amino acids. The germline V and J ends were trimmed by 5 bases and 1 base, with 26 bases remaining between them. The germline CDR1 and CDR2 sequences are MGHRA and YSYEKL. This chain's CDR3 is CASSKRLGQEPGRNTEAFF. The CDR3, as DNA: TGCGCCAGCAGCAAAAGATTGGGGCAGGAGCCTGGAAGGAACACTGAAGCTTTCTTT.

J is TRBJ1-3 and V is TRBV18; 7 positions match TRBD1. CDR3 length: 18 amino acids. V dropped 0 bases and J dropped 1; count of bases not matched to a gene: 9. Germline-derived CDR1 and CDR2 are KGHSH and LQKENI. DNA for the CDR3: TGTGCCAGCTCACCACCGAAGGGGGCCCCGAGGTCTGGAAACACCATATATTTT. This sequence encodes CASSPPKGAPRSGNTIYF.